These 23 T cell receptor beta chains share one sample of origin, sequenced in a study of blood T cell repertoires in COVID-19. Clones were read by immunoSEQ multiplex PCR, and TCRdb kept only the in-frame ones, dropping some. Here the sample spans roughly 300,000 clones, more than 75% being singletons. What was sequenced was PBMCs or T cells enriched from blood (not recorded which). The receptor set was obtained from a woman aged 18-30 years who had recovered from COVID-19.

This clone was counted a single time. The chain combines TRBV11-1 with TRBJ1-5, with a possible D match to TRBD1 (5 bases). V lost 1 base and J 6 bases, leaving 7 bases between the germline ends. CDR3 length equals 13 residues. CDR1 is SGHAT and CDR2 is FQDESV in the germline V gene (reference sequence). In nucleotides, the CDR3 is TGTGCCAGCAGCTTAGAGCAGGGTCAGCCCCAGCATTTT. It yields the protein CASSLEQGQPQHF.

This sequence joins TRBV6-5 and TRBJ1-1; 7 bases line up with TRBD1. The length of the CDR3 is 14 residues. Looked up from germline, CDR1 is MNHEY and CDR2 is SVGAGI. V was clipped by 6 bases and J by 3 bases; unmatched bases: 7. The CDR3 region is CASSIQGGDTEAFF. The CDR3 DNA sequence: TGTGCCAGCAGCATCCAGGGGGGAGACACTGAAGCTTTCTTT.

The genes are TRBV5-1 and TRBJ1-4; 8 nucleotides match TRBD1. V was clipped by 0 bases and J by 7 bases; unmatched bases: 8. The germline V gene encodes CDR1 SGHRS and CDR2 YFSETQ. CDR3 length equals 16 residues. In nucleotides, the CDR3 is TGCGCCAGCAGCTTGGGACGGACAGGGCATGGTGAAAAACTGTTTTTT. Amino acid sequence: CASSLGRTGHGEKLFF. Using reference TRBV5-1 and TRBJ1-4 for the parts outside the CDR3, the full variable domain is KAGVTQTPRYLIKTRGQQVTLSCSPISGHRSVSWYQQTPGQGLQFLFEYFSETQRNKGNFPGRFSGRQFSNSRSEMNVSTLELGDSALYLCASSLGRTGHGEKLFFGSGTQLSVL.

The genes are TRBV25-1 and TRBJ2-3; D possibly corresponds to TRBD2 (5 bases). The CDR3 totals 15 residues. In germline, CDR1 is MGHDK, CDR2 SYGVNS. The V end lost 4 bases, the J end lost 2 bases, and 13 bases lay between the germline ends. The CDR3 DNA follows: TGTGCCAGCAGTGGGACTGAGCAAGACACAGATACGCAGTATTTT. It encodes CASSGTEQDTDTQYF.

The chain has TRBV28 and TRBJ2-7; tentatively, D is TRBD1 (5 bases). Looked up from germline, CDR1 is MDHEN and CDR2 is SYDVKM. With 5 bases removed from V and 6 bases from J, the gap between germline ends came to 17 bases. The CDR3 covers 14 residues. CDR3 DNA sequence: TGTGCCAGCAGTCCCCCCCCAGGGTCGGGCGAGCAGTACTTC. Residues: CASSPPPGSGEQYF.

This sequence joins TRBV2 and TRBJ2-7; possibly TRBD1 for D (6 bases). The CDR3 is made up of 16 amino acids. The ends were cut back, 2 bases at V and 2 bases at J, with 16 bases in the middle. The V gene's germline CDR1 is SNHLY and CDR2 FYNNEI. CDR3 amino acids: CASSETGIFGTYEQYF. Here the CDR3 DNA reads TGTGCCAGCAGTGAAACAGGGATATTTGGAACCTACGAGCAGTACTTC. Drawing the rest from reference TRBV2 and TRBJ2-7, the complete variable domain is EPEVTQTPSHQVTQMGQEVILRCVPISNHLYFYWYRQILGQKVEFLVSFYNNEISEKSEIFDDQFSVERPDGSNFTLKIRSTKLEDSAMYFCASSETGIFGTYEQYFGPGTRLTVT.

The chain carries TRBV5-4 and TRBJ2-7, with 10 bases matching TRBD2. The CDR3 sequence is 13 residues long. The junction had 3 bases not matched to a gene; V was cut back by 4 bases and J by 5 bases. Germline assignment: CDR1 SGHNT and CDR2 YYREEE (reference sequence). DNA for the CDR3: TGTGCCAGCAGCCCACTAGCGGGGAACGAGCAGTACTTC. Its protein product is CASSPLAGNEQYF.

This sequence joins TRBV28 and TRBJ2-5; unclear D gene. Germline CDR1 and CDR2: MDHEN and SYDVKM. The V gene lost 2 bases and the J gene lost 0 bases, with 16 bases spanning the gap. The CDR3 spans 17 residues. Here the CDR3 DNA reads TGTGCCAGCAGTTTAGCGGTCGGCGTAAACCACCAAGAGACCCAGTACTTC. Its translation: CASSLAVGVNHQETQYF.

The chain uses TRBV18 and TRBJ1-1, with D possibly matching TRBD1 (5 bases). Germline CDR1 KGHSH, CDR2 LQKENI. The V end was cut by 4 bases, the J end by 2 bases, with 11 bases between. This CDR3 contains 14 residues. CDR3 in DNA: TGTGCCAGCTCACAGACAGACGGAAACACTGAAGCTTTCTTT. This gives the protein CASSQTDGNTEAFF.

The chain has TRBV7-9 and TRBJ2-1; tentative D call: TRBD2 (6 bases). V gave up 5 bases and J gave up 14 bases, with 13 bases separating them. This CDR3 is 11 amino acids long. Germline values: CDR1 SEHNR, CDR2 FQNEAQ (reference sequence). The CDR3 DNA follows: TGTGCCAGCAGCATGGACTACCGGGAGTTCTTC. Amino acid sequence: CASSMDYREFF.

This chain uses TRBV10-3 with TRBJ2-3; 7 nucleotides match TRBD1. J gave up 2 bases and V 8 bases, and 10 bases lay outside the gene matches. The CDR3 extends over 15 amino acids. CDR1 and CDR2 from the germline V gene are ENHRY and SYGVKD. The DNA for the CDR3 is TGTGCCATCGGCTCGGGACAGACTAACACAGATACGCAGTATTTT. Translating gives CAIGSGQTNTDTQYF.

V gene TRBV5-1 combines with J gene TRBJ2-7; 7 positions match TRBD1. The CDR3 loop spans 13 amino acids. Per germline, CDR1 SGHRS and CDR2 YFSETQ. V was pared by 5 bases and J by 7 bases, with 9 bases of the junction left unmatched. This CDR3 reads CASRVGSGGEQYF. In DNA form, the CDR3 reads TGCGCCAGCAGGGTCGGATCAGGGGGAGAGCAGTACTTC.

V usage is TRBV19 and J usage is TRBJ1-1; TRBD1 agrees at 7 bases. The CDR3 contains 18 residues. The J segment lost 5 bases and the V segment lost 6 bases, leaving 21 bases of the junction unmatched. Germline V lookup: CDR1 LNHDA, CDR2 SQIVND (reference sequence). The CDR3 here is CASRRARGHEVVKTEAFF. The CDR3 DNA is TGTGCCAGTAGACGAGCGAGGGGGCACGAGGTAGTAAAGACTGAAGCTTTCTTT. Full variable domain (remainder filled in from reference TRBV19 and TRBJ1-1): DGGITQSPKYLFRKEGQNVTLSCEQNLNHDAMYWYRQDPGQGLRLIYYSQIVNDFQKGDIAEGYSVSREKKESFPLTVTSAQKNPTAFYLCASRRARGHEVVKTEAFFGQGTRLTVV.

The chain carries TRBV9 and TRBJ1-1, with 9 bases matching TRBD1. There are 14 residues in the CDR3. Germline-derived CDR1 and CDR2 are SGDLS and YYNGEE. The ends lost 7 bases at V and 4 bases at J; junction bases unmatched: 8. CDR3 residues: CASRLGTGRTEAFF. CDR3 coding DNA: TGTGCCAGCCGACTCGGGACAGGGCGCACTGAAGCTTTCTTT.

This clone was seen only a few times. The chain is built from TRBV7-9 and TRBJ1-2; D is unclear. The CDR3 spans 12 residues. Between the trimmed V and J ends, which lost 2 bases and 2 bases, there was a span of 3 bases. In germline, CDR1 is SEHNR, CDR2 FQNEAQ (reference sequence). CDR3 residues: CASSLTNYGYTF. In nucleotides, the CDR3 is TGTGCCAGCAGCTTAACAAACTATGGCTACACCTTC. The entire variable domain, with the rest obtained from reference TRBV7-9 and TRBJ1-2, is as follows: DTGVSQNPRHKITKRGQNVTFRCDPISEHNRLYWYRQTLGQGPEFLTYFQNEAQLEKSRLLSDRFSAERPKGSFSTLEIQRTEQGDSAMYLCASSLTNYGYTFGSGTRLTVV.

V gene TRBV7-3 combines with J gene TRBJ2-5, with a weak D call TRBD2 (6 bases). V lost 1 base and J 4 bases, leaving 16 bases between the germline ends. The V gene's germline CDR1 is SGHTA and CDR2 FQGTGA. This CDR3 has 16 residues. The DNA of the CDR3 is TGTGCCAGCAGCTTAAGGGCTAGCGCGACGATAGAGACCCAGTACTTC. Translated: CASSLRASATIETQYF.

CDR3 region: CASSQDPGMDEQFF. CDR3 DNA sequence: TGTGCCAGCAGCCAAGATCCCGGGATGGATGAGCAGTTCTTC. The chain recombines TRBV4-2 with TRBJ2-1; a weak D match, TRBD2 (5 bases). Germline V gene data show CDR1 as LGHNA and CDR2 as YNFKEQ. V lost 0 bases to trimming and J lost 8 bases, with 11 bases between them. This CDR3 is built from 14 residues.

This chain joins TRBV18 and TRBJ1-1; 7 bases map to TRBD1. The germline V gene encodes CDR1 KGHSH and CDR2 LQKENI. The CDR3 covers 14 residues. J lost 3 bases, V lost 2 bases, and 3 bases had no gene match. This CDR3 is CASSPGTADTEAFF. In DNA form, the CDR3 reads TGTGCCAGCTCACCAGGGACAGCTGACACTGAAGCTTTCTTT.

The V and J genes are TRBV7-3 and TRBJ1-1; no clear D gene. The germline V gene has CDR1 SGHTA and CDR2 FQGTGA. The length of the CDR3 is 13 residues. V was pared by 0 bases and J by 5 bases, with 7 bases between. CDR3 nucleotides: TGTGCCAGCAGCTTAACCTACAGAACTGAAGCTTTCTTT. It yields the protein CASSLTYRTEAFF.

V and J are TRBV7-9 and TRBJ1-3; no firm D call. The CDR3 sequence is 16 residues long. The germline V and J ends were trimmed by 5 bases and 0 bases, with 14 bases remaining between them. Germline CDR1 reads SEHNR; CDR2 reads FQNEAQ (reference sequence). CDR3 sequence reads: CASSVSERYSGNTIYF. DNA for the CDR3: TGTGCCAGCAGCGTATCGGAGCGTTACTCTGGAAACACCATATATTTT.

This chain links TRBV11-3 with TRBJ2-7, with D possibly TRBD2 on 6 matching bases. The CDR3 has 13 amino acids. CDR1 and CDR2 (germline): SGHNT, YENEEA. The V and J ends lost 1 base and 6 bases respectively, with 10 bases between them. The CDR3 reads CASSLAGAGEQYF. The CDR3, as DNA: TGTGCCAGCAGCTTAGCGGGAGCGGGCGAGCAGTACTTC.

The chain employs TRBV18 and TRBJ1-2; D might be TRBD1 (5 bases). Trimming pared 2 bases from V and 0 bases from J, leaving 10 bases between. Germline CDR1 and CDR2: KGHSH and LQKENI. This CDR3 comprises 15 residues. The CDR3 DNA is TGTGCCAGCTCACCAAACCAGGGCCCTAACTATGGCTACACCTTC. Amino acids: CASSPNQGPNYGYTF.

The chain uses TRBV4-2 and TRBJ2-7; D possibly corresponds to TRBD1 (5 bases). Trimming removed 1 base at V and 3 bases at J, with 16 bases between. The CDR3 length is 16 residues. Germline CDR1 and CDR2: LGHNA and YNFKEQ. This chain's CDR3 is CASSQVSSLDSYEQYF. The DNA of the CDR3 is TGTGCCAGCAGCCAAGTGTCTAGTTTAGACAGCTACGAGCAGTACTTC.